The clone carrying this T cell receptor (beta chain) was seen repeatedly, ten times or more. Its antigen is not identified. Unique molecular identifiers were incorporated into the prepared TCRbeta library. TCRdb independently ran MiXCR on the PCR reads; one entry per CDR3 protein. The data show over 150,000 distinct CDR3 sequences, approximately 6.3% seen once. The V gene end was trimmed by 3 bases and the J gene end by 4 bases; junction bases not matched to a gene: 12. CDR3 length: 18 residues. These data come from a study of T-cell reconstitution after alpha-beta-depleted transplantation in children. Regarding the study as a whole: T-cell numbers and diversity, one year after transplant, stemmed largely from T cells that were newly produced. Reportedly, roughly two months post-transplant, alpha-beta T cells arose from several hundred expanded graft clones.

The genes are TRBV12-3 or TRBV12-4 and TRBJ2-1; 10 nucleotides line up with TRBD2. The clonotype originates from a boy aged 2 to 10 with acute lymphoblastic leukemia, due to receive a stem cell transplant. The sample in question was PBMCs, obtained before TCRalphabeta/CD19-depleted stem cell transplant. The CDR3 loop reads CASSFARSGRALYNEQFF. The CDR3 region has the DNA TGTGCCAGCAGTTTCGCTCGCAGCGGGAGGGCTTTATACAATGAGCAGTTCTTC.